This T cell receptor (beta chain) was identified during a study of early T cells in non-severe SARS-CoV-2 infection (dated by TCRdb to the early 2020s). Describing the broader study: Because TCR sequencing was done on bulk RNA from unsorted whole blood, the alpha and beta chains could not be paired.

The investigation overall reported the following: Matching against VDJdb was skewed toward anti-spike CD8 responses, likely underestimated virus-specific expansions, and missed private and CD4 specificities.

Looking up the germline V gene yields CDR1 SGHTS and CDR2 YDEGEE. The CDR3 measures 13 amino acids from cysteine to phenylalanine. The CDR3 DNA has 39 bases and is translated from base 1. Turning to this clonotype: This clone's antigen is unknown. This could be a read error, since a much larger clone is one nucleotide away.

The study was a case-control design nested within a healthcare worker cohort in London, UK, with weekly nasopharyngeal swab PCR tests and blood sampling. Healthcare workers were enrolled in the week of the UK lockdown, from 23 to 31 March 2020, and were followed every week for up to 16 weeks. Library preparation employed 5' RACE. Sequencing took place on a NextSeq 500. To correct for sequencing error and PCR bias, the TCR library protocol tagged individual cDNA molecules with unique molecular identifiers. TCR alpha and beta chains were both sequenced, and the abundances of alpha and beta sequences in each sample were closely correlated with each other. From the authors' description of their analysis: Decombinator V4 was used to annotate TCR sequences for V gene, J gene and CDR3. Expanded TCRs were defined as changing significantly between any two time points under a Poisson model with p below 0.0001. TCR abundances were normalised to the total number of TCRs sequenced per sample and expressed as counts per million. MAIT TCRs were defined by TRAV1-2 paired with TRAJ12, TRAJ20 or TRAJ33, and iNKT TCRs by TRAV10 paired with TRAJ18. VDJdb, accessed 1 November 2021, was searched for CMV, EBV and SARS-CoV-2 annotated TCRs, with TCRs annotated for multiple antigens excluded. The public reads were run again by TCRdb, first through fastp at Q25 and then through MiXCR, and only productive beta chains were kept. Entries that share a CDR3 protein sequence are merged under the most common genes and DNA. V and J calls and clone size were set by TCRdb, not the authors. This sample comprises more than 55,000 distinct CDR3 sequences, roughly an eighth of them detected only once. The ten most abundant clones make up approximately 4.4% of the sample.

This TCR was recovered from an adult who was a healthcare worker with PCR-confirmed SARS-CoV-2 infection or an uninfected control (not recorded which). The sample was whole blood. The V gene is TRBV5-8 and the J gene is TRBJ2-1, with a tentative D gene TRBD1 over 6 matching bases. The CDR3 corresponds to CASGFYQGSEQFF. The nucleotide sequence is given as TGTGCCAGCGGCTTTTATCAGGGGAGTGAGCAGTTCTTC.